Shown below are 22 T cell receptor beta chains from a single sample sequenced in a study of post-analysis software for immune sequencing data. Study-wide findings and caveats: Several TRBV segments were more frequent in patients than controls; TRBV5-6, TRBV5-1 and TRBV20-1 belonged to this group.

Unique-molecular-identifier-tagged TCR beta cDNA libraries were used. TCRdb redid the calling of the PCR reads with MiXCR, one entry per CDR3 protein. Counted here are about 820,000 distinct CDR3 sequences, about 57% occurring once; the ten biggest clones make up roughly 4.4%. Their antigens are not known. The sample taken for sequencing was blood. Source of these receptors: a girl between 5 and 17 years old with multiple sclerosis.

This clonotype was found a few times. The rearrangement uses TRBV7-2 and TRBJ2-4; TRBD1 is a possible D gene (6 bases). Trimming removed 5 bases at V and 8 bases at J, with 10 bases between. Looked up from germline, CDR1 is SGHTA and CDR2 is FQGNSA. The CDR3 covers 12 residues. The CDR3 loop reads CASSANRDIQYF. The CDR3 coding sequence is TGTGCCAGCAGCGCTAACAGGGACATTCAGTACTTC.

This rearrangement joins TRBV20-1 to TRBJ2-4; D is undetermined. The germline V and J ends were trimmed by 1 base and 0 bases, with 10 bases remaining between them. The CDR3 extends over 15 amino acids. Germline V gene lookup returns CDR1 DFQATT and CDR2 SNEGSKA (reference sequence). The CDR3, as DNA: TGCAGTGCTAGAGGGGGTATTCTAGCCAAAAACATTCAGTACTTC. This codes for CSARGGILAKNIQYF.

The J gene is TRBJ1-1, the V gene TRBV7-9; no firm D call. This CDR3 contains 12 residues. V lost 1 base and J 6 bases, leaving 6 bases between the germline ends. CDR1 and CDR2 (germline): SEHNR, FQNEAQ (reference sequence). The CDR3 nucleotides read TGTGCCAGCAGCTTAGAGGACCCTGAAGCTTTCTTT. Its translation: CASSLEDPEAFF.

CDR3 nucleotides: TGCGCCAGCAGCGAGGACACTAGCGGGAGGACAGATACGCAGTATTTT. It codes for CASSEDTSGRTDTQYF. The chain is built from TRBV5-1 and TRBJ2-3; 12 bases map to TRBD2. This CDR3 is built from 16 residues. V was clipped by 4 bases and J by 3 bases; unmatched bases: 6. Germline values: CDR1 SGHRS, CDR2 YFSETQ. Full variable domain (missing parts from reference TRBV5-1 and TRBJ2-3): KAGVTQTPRYLIKTRGQQVTLSCSPISGHRSVSWYQQTPGQGLQFLFEYFSETQRNKGNFPGRFSGRQFSNSRSEMNVSTLELGDSALYLCASSEDTSGRTDTQYFGPGTRLTVL.

Points on this clonotype: Because it lacks the conserved phenylalanine or tryptophan at the end, this CDR3 is likely a read error. The genes are TRBV20-1 and TRBJ1-2, with 10 bases identical to TRBD1. J was trimmed by 5 bases and V by 4 bases; bases with no gene match: 7. CDR3 size: 14 residues. Per the germline V gene, CDR1 is DFQATT and CDR2 is SNEGSKA (reference sequence). CDR3 amino acids: CSATDRGPRYGYTL. CDR3 nucleotide sequence: TGCAGTGCTACAGACAGGGGGCCTCGGTATGGCTACACCCTC.

This chain connects TRBV5-1 to TRBJ2-7, with 7 bases that match TRBD2. Trimming at V came to 4 bases and at J to 2 bases, leaving 6 bases not matched to a gene. This CDR3 contains 14 residues. Germline CDR1 SGHRS, CDR2 YFSETQ. CDR3 residues: CASSITSAAYEQYF. Written as DNA, the CDR3 is TGCGCCAGCAGCATTACTAGCGCGGCCTACGAGCAGTACTTC.

The rearrangement uses TRBV27 and TRBJ2-3; no reliable D call. The V and J ends lost 2 bases and 6 bases respectively, with 12 bases between them. Germline CDR1 reads MNHEY; CDR2 reads SMNVEV (reference sequence). The length of the CDR3 is 14 residues. CDR3 sequence: CASSLGLPKDTQYF. In DNA, the CDR3 is TGTGCCAGCAGTTTAGGTCTTCCTAAGGATACGCAGTATTTT.

The chain has TRBV27 and TRBJ2-5; the match to TRBD2 covers 8 bases. This CDR3 region has 16 residues. Germline lookup yields CDR1 MNHEY and CDR2 SMNVEV (reference sequence). With 6 bases clipped from V and 2 bases from J, the junction kept 11 bases outside the gene matches. The CDR3 coding sequence is TGTGCCAGCAGGTCCCGGGGGGGAGGACGGCAAGAGACCCAGTACTTC. Translating gives CASRSRGGGRQETQYF.

The chain employs TRBV27 and TRBJ2-4; 7 nucleotides align to TRBD1. Gene TRBJ2-7 matches the end of the DNA better, so the J call may be wrong. Per germline, CDR1 MNHEY and CDR2 SMNVEV (reference sequence). The CDR3 contains 14 residues. The CDR3 protein is CASSASGTEYEQYF. CDR3 bases: TGTGCCAGCAGTGCGTCCGGGACAGAGTACGAGCAGTACTTC.

CDR3 sequence reads: CASSYAAGAPQPQHF. The CDR3 nucleotides read TGTGCCAGCAGTTACGCCGCAGGGGCTCCTCAGCCCCAGCATTTT. The chain carries TRBV6-5 and TRBJ1-5, with a possible D match to TRBD1 (6 bases). The CDR3 contains 15 residues. Germline CDR1 MNHEY, CDR2 SVGAGI. V lost 2 bases and J lost 6, with 14 bases in between.

The chain uses TRBV12-3 or TRBV12-4 and TRBJ1-2; 7 bases fit TRBD1. The CDR3 totals 15 residues. J gave up 5 bases and V 6 bases, and 12 bases lay outside the gene matches. The CDR3 reads CASRTPGQRIYGYTF. The CDR3, as DNA: TGTGCCAGCAGAACTCCGGGACAGCGGATATATGGCTACACCTTC.

The J gene is TRBJ2-1, the V gene TRBV6-4; weak D call: TRBD1 (6 bases). The V gene lost 5 bases and the J gene lost 4 bases, with 18 bases spanning the gap. CDR1 and CDR2 (germline): MRHNA, SNTAGT. The CDR3 totals 16 residues. CDR3 region: CASSPFTGSRYNEQFF. The CDR3 DNA follows: TGTGCCAGCAGTCCATTTACAGGGTCGCGGTACAATGAGCAGTTCTTC.

This clonotype occurred a few times. The rearrangement uses TRBV29-1 and TRBJ2-7; the match to TRBD1 covers 11 bases. This CDR3 comprises 14 residues. The V gene's germline CDR1 is SQVTM and CDR2 ANQGSEA. V lost 3 bases to trimming and J lost 3 bases; unmatched junction nucleotides: 4. The CDR3 loop reads CSVDYGTGGYEQYF. CDR3 DNA: TGCAGCGTTGACTACGGGACAGGGGGCTACGAGCAGTACTTC.

In DNA, the CDR3 is TGTGCCAGCAGCGTAGCCGGAGGGGCCATCACAGATACGCAGTATTTT. Amino acid sequence: CASSVAGGAITDTQYF. V is TRBV9 and J is TRBJ2-3; TRBD2 might be the D (6 bases). Germline V gene data show CDR1 as SGDLS and CDR2 as YYNGEE. Trimming cost V 0 bases and J 2 bases, with 13 bases left between them. The CDR3 loop spans 16 amino acids.

This clonotype was seen more than once but under ten times. The V gene is TRBV2, the J gene TRBJ2-3; TRBD2 matches 9 bases. The CDR3 runs 15 residues. Trimming at V came to 6 bases and at J to 1 base, leaving 5 bases not matched to a gene. CDR1 SNHLY and CDR2 FYNNEI come from the germline V gene. This CDR3 is CASRVIAGGTDTQYF. In DNA, the CDR3 is TGTGCCAGCAGAGTTATAGCGGGAGGCACAGATACGCAGTATTTT.

This clonotype was seen a few times. Written as DNA, the CDR3 is TGTGCCAGCCAAATCTATAGCAATCAGCCCCAGCATTTT. Translating it yields CASQIYSNQPQHF. The chain has TRBV12-3 or TRBV12-4 and TRBJ1-5; D is unclear. V was clipped by 8 bases and J by 0 bases, with 8 bases between them. The CDR3 extends over 13 amino acids.

This clonotype was detected a few times. The chain links TRBV20-1 to TRBJ2-7; tentative D call: TRBD1 (5 bases). The CDR3 extends over 13 amino acids. V lost 3 bases, J lost 7 bases, and 16 bases lay in between. Per germline, CDR1 DFQATT and CDR2 SNEGSKA (reference sequence). The CDR3 region is CSASHPGRQEQYF. CDR3 nucleotide sequence: TGCAGTGCTAGCCACCCTGGCCGACAGGAGCAGTACTTC.

Only a few counts were recorded for this clonotype. This chain links TRBV7-9 with TRBJ1-2; TRBD1 agrees at 8 bases. CDR3 length: 19 residues. V dropped 3 bases and J dropped 3; count of bases not matched to a gene: 18. The germline V gene has CDR1 SEHNR and CDR2 FQNEAQ (reference sequence). The CDR3, as DNA: TGTGCCAGCAGCTTCCGACTATGGGACAGGAACTTCTTCGACTATGGCTACACCTTC. Translation: CASSFRLWDRNFFDYGYTF.

This clonotype is a singleton in its sample. This chain links TRBV4-1 with TRBJ1-5; no definite D call. This CDR3 comprises 18 residues. Deletions cut 0 bases from V and 7 bases from J, with 22 bases between. Germline CDR1 reads MGHRA; CDR2 reads YSYEKL. DNA of the CDR3: TGCGCCAGCAGCCAAGATCGTTTGGCAGTCAGTTCCAGGCAGCCCCAGCATTTT. Translated: CASSQDRLAVSSRQPQHF.

V usage is TRBV29-1 and J usage is TRBJ1-1; 8 bases match TRBD1. Germline CDR1 SQVTM, CDR2 ANQGSEA. Unmatched junction bases numbered 11, after V lost 6 bases and J lost 2 bases. CDR3 length: 15 amino acids. CDR3 residues: CSVGGGQGANTEAFF. CDR3 bases: TGCAGCGTGGGGGGAGGACAGGGAGCCAACACTGAAGCTTTCTTT.

V gene TRBV7-9 combines with J gene TRBJ2-7; maybe TRBD2 (6 bases). Germline V gene data show CDR1 as SEHNR and CDR2 as FQNEAQ (reference sequence). Trimming stripped 5 bases from V and 3 bases from J, with 17 bases between. The CDR3 covers 15 residues. The CDR3 is CASSLFTGEYYEQYF. Here the CDR3 DNA reads TGTGCCAGCAGCCTCTTCACGGGGGAATACTACGAGCAGTACTTC.

The rearrangement joins TRBV5-1 to TRBJ2-1; TRBD2 agrees at 11 bases. CDR1 SGHRS and CDR2 YFSETQ come from the germline V gene. CDR3 length: 17 residues. J was trimmed by 4 bases and V by 2 bases; bases with no gene match: 8. Here the CDR3 reads CASSFLAGGPAYNEQFF. The CDR3 DNA is TGCGCCAGCAGCTTTTTAGCGGGAGGGCCTGCTTACAATGAGCAGTTCTTC.